This TCR beta chain was recovered during a study of radiotherapy plus CTLA-4 blockade in lung cancer. About the study: There were objective responses in roughly 18% of patients, and roughly 32% had disease control.

Study-level points and caveats: Together with interferon-beta, which increased in serum after radiation, early dynamic changes in blood T cell clones were reportedly the best predictors of response. Blood-borne expansion of tumor-derived TCR clones followed radiotherapy plus ipilimumab.

This clone was seen a few times. Its matching antigen is unknown. CDR1 and CDR2 from the germline V gene are MNHNS and SASEGT. V shed 4 bases, J shed 0 bases, and the junction held 7 bases outside the gene matches. CDR3 length equals 17 residues. Profiled with immunoSEQ multiplex PCR; TCRdb holds only in-frame clones, not every one. The data hold around 77,000 clones, with 70% to 85% observed a single time. The input for sequencing was peripheral blood, taken from a patient treated with radiotherapy plus ipilimumab. The source of this sequence is a human donor with non-small cell lung cancer whose response to radiotherapy plus ipilimumab could not be evaluated. This sequence joins TRBV6-1 and TRBJ1-4; 8 nucleotides line up with TRBD1. CDR3: CASSGRQGTATNEKLFF. CDR3 bases: TGTGCCAGCAGTGGGAGACAGGGGACGGCAACTAATGAAAAACTGTTTTTT.